The source of this TCR beta chain is a study of neurological immune-mediated disorders. Study conclusions and caveats: The study found the most TCR clonal expansion in HTLV-1-associated myelopathy and the least in multiple sclerosis, below healthy controls. No expanded-clone CDR3 amino acid sequence recurred across subjects, suggesting private TCR-beta repertoires.

This CDR3 contains 15 residues. J lost 7 bases, V lost 5 bases, and 5 bases had no gene match. In germline, CDR1 is DFQATT, CDR2 SNEGSKA (reference sequence). The unsorted libraries originated from 2 million PBMCs that had been stored at -80 C. The making of cDNA relied on 5'RACE with 10-nucleotide random UMIs. MiXCR, run by TCRdb on the 5' RACE reads, gives a single entry per CDR3 protein. The sample has 20,000 to 25,000 distinct CDR3 sequences, roughly an eighth seen once. This clonotype was seen ten or more times. The antigen is undetermined. The rearrangement uses TRBV20-1 and TRBJ2-1; the match to TRBD2 covers 16 bases. Sequenced: PBMCs. The receptor's source is a woman between 55 and 75 years old with HTLV-1-associated myelopathy (HAM/TSP). In DNA form, the CDR3 reads TGCAGTGCTGCGGGACTAGCGGGGGGGCCGAATGAGCAGTTCTTC. This sequence encodes CSAAGLAGGPNEQFF.